This T cell receptor beta chain came from a study of blood T cell repertoires in COVID-19 (TCRdb year 2020). A note on the overall study: Samples covering the acute and convalescent phases of COVID-19 were provided by collaborators in the United States, Italy and Spain. Where HLA class I and class II types were available, the types were taken from metadata supplied by the sample provider, not from assay-based typing. The prospective study material was composed of cDNA or gDNA derived from T cells, B-cell-depleted T cells, or PBMCs. A de-identified subject ID, COVID-19 status, age in years and sex were almost always included in the sample metadata. Samples came from the ongoing ImmuneRACE study (first 160 participants) plus 1,254 subjects from 6 global collaborators. The repertoires were released in a freely available public database intended as a resource for research on the immune response to SARS-CoV-2. Deeply sampled blood TCRbeta repertoires from subjects exposed to, actively infected with, or recovered from COVID-19 were included in the dataset.

This clone appeared a single time. There is no known antigen for this receptor. No clone much larger than this one lies a single base away; base qualities are absent. Each collaborating institution followed its own protocols to collect whole blood in K2EDTA tubes. For TCRbeta analysis, collaborators shipped samples as frozen whole blood, isolated PBMCs, or DNA extracted from either of those sample types. CDR1 and CDR2 (SGHAT, FQNNGV) derive from the germline V gene. Counted from cysteine to phenylalanine, this CDR3 has 12 amino acids. The sequence is cut down to CDR3 DNA, 36 bases in frame from base 1. V sheds 7 bases and J sheds 6 bases, leaving 9 bases between their ends. General findings and caveats noted by the study authors: How much clinical and demographic metadata was included differed by source and by participant, and the metadata was provided uncurated.

TCRbeta CDR3 regions were amplified from genomic DNA using the immunoSEQ Assay, a bias-controlled multiplex PCR. The paper's data handling went like this. The number of nucleated cells in each sample was estimated by amplification of reference gene primers within the assay. To quantify the absolute abundance of each unique TCRbeta CDR3 rearrangement, sequence reads were collapsed and filtered. Productive Simpson clonality was computed per sample as the square root of Simpson's diversity index over productive rearrangements. TCRdb limited this immuneACCESS table to in-frame rearrangements with V and J called. A share of clones is missing; checked studies link under half to unresolved V genes, and the rest is unexplained. V and J calls and clone size are given by that table; D and trimming were obtained from the DNA. Here the sample has 390,000 or so clones; nearly 90% occur a single time. The ten largest clones capture 6.5% of the sample.

This sequence uses TRBV11-2 and TRBJ2-2; no D gene can be assigned with confidence. The TCR sequence derives from a man aged 18 to 30 with active or convalescent COVID-19. Input material: peripheral blood. The CDR3 here reads CASTFFSGELFF. The DNA sequence follows: TGTGCCAGCACCTTCTTTTCCGGGGAGCTGTTTTTT.